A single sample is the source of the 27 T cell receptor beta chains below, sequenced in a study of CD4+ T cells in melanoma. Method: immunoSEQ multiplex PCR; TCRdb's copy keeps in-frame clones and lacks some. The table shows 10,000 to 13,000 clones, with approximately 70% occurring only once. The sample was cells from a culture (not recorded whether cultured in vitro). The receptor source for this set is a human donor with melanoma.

The CDR3 nucleotides are TGTGCCAGCACCCAAACCCAAAACACCATATATTTT. Protein: CASTQTQNTIYF. V usage is TRBV11-2 and J usage is TRBJ1-3; the D is unclear. The CDR3 runs 12 residues. Looked up from germline, CDR1 is SGHAT and CDR2 is FQNNGV. V shed 7 bases and J shed 6 bases, with 10 bases lying between them.

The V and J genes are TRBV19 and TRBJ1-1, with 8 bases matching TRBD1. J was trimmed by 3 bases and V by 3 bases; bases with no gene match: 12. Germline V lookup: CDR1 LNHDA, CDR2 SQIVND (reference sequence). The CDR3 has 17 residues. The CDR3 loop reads CASSMRTGTFLHTEAFF. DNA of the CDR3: TGTGCCAGTAGTATGAGGACAGGGACCTTTTTGCACACTGAAGCTTTCTTT.

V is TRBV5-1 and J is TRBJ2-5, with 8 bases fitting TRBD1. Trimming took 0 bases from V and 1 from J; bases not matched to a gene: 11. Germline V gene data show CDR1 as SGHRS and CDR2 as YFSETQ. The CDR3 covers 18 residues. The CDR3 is CASSLAGTGDSTQETQYF. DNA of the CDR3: TGCGCCAGCAGCTTGGCTGGGACAGGAGACTCCACCCAAGAGACCCAGTACTTC.

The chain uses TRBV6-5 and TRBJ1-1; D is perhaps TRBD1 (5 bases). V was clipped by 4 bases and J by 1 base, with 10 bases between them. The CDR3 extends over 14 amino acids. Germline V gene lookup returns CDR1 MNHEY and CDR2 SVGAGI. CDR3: CASSSHDRNTEAFF. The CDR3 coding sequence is TGTGCCAGCAGTTCCCACGACAGGAACACTGAAGCTTTCTTT.

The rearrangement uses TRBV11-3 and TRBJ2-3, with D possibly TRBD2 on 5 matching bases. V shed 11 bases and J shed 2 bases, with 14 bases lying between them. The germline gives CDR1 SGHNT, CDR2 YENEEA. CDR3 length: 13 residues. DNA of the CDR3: TGTGCCTCCCGGGGAAGGAACACAGATACGCAGTATTTT. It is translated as CASRGRNTDTQYF.

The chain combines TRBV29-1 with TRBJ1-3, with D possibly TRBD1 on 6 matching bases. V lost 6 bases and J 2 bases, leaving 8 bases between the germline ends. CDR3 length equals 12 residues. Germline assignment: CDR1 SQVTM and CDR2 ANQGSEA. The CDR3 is CSVRTAGNTIYF. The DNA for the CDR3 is TGCAGCGTGAGGACAGCTGGAAACACCATATATTTT.

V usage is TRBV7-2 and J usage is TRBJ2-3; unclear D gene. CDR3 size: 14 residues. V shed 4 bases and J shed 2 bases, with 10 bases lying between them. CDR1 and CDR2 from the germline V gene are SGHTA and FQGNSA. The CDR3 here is CASSSSMHTDTQYF. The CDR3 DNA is TGTGCCAGCAGCTCAAGTATGCACACAGATACGCAGTATTTT.

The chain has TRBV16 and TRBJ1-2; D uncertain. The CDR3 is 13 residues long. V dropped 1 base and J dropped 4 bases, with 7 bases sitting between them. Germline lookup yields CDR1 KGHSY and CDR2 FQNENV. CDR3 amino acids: CASSQFIGYGYTF. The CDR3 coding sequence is TGTGCCAGCAGCCAATTCATAGGCTATGGCTACACCTTC.

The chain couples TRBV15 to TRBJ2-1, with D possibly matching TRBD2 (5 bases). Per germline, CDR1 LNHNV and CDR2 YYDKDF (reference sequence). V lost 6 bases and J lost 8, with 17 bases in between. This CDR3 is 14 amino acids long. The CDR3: CATSGQGGGYEQFF. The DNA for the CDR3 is TGTGCCACCAGTGGGCAAGGAGGCGGTTATGAGCAGTTCTTC.

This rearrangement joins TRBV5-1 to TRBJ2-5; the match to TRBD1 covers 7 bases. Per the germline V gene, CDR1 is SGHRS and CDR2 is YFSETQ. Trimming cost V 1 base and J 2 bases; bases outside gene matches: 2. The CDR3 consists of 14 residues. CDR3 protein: CASSLMGQQETQYF. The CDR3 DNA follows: TGCGCCAGCAGCTTGATGGGACAGCAAGAGACCCAGTACTTC.

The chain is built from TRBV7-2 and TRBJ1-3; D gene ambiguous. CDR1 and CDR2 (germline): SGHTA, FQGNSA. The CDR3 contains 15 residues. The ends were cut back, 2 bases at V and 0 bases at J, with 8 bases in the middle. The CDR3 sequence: CASSLSGSSGNTIYF. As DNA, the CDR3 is TGTGCCAGCAGCTTAAGCGGAAGCTCTGGAAACACCATATATTTT.

As DNA, the CDR3 is TGTGCCAGCAGCCGGGACAGGAACACTGAAGCTTTCTTT. It encodes CASSRDRNTEAFF. The chain couples TRBV7-3 to TRBJ1-1; 7 positions match TRBD1. The CDR3 has 13 residues. Germline V gene lookup returns CDR1 SGHTA and CDR2 FQGTGA. V lost 5 bases and J lost 1; bases outside the gene matches: 1.

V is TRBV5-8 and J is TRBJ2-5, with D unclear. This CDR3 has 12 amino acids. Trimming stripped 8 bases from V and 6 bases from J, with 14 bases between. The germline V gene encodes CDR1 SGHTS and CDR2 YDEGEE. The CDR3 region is CASTKGVQTQYF. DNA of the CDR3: TGTGCCAGTACCAAGGGTGTTCAGACCCAGTACTTC.

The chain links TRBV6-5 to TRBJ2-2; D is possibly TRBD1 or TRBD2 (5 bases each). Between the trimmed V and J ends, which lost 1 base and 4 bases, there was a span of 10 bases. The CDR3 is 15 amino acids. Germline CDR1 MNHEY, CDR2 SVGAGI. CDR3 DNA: TGTGCCAGCAGTTACTACGGGGCGTTCACCGGGGAGCTGTTTTTT. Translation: CASSYYGAFTGELFF.

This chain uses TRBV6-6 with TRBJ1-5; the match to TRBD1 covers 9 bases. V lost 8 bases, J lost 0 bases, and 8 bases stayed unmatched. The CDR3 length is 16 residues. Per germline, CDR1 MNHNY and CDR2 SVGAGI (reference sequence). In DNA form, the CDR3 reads TGTGCCAGCCGCGTGACAGGGGGAAATAGCAATCAGCCCCAGCATTTT. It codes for CASRVTGGNSNQPQHF.

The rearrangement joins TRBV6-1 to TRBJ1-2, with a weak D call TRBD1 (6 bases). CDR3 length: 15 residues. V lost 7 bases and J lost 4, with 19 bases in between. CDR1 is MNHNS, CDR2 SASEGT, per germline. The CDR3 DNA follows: TGTGCCAGCATCGCCGGGGGGGGCGCTTCCTATGGCTACACCTTC. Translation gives CASIAGGGASYGYTF.

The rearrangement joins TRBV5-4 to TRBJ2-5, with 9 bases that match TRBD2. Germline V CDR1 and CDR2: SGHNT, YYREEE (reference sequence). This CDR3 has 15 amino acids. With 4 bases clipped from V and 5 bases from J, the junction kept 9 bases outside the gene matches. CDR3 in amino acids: CASSLAGKSGETQYF. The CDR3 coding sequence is TGTGCCAGCAGCCTAGCGGGGAAGTCAGGGGAGACCCAGTACTTC.

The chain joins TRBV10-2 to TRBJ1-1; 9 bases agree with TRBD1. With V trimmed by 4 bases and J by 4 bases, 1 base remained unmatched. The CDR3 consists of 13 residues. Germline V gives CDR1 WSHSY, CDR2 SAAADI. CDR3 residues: CASSVTGGTEAFF. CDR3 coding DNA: TGCGCCAGCAGTGTGACAGGGGGCACTGAAGCTTTCTTT.

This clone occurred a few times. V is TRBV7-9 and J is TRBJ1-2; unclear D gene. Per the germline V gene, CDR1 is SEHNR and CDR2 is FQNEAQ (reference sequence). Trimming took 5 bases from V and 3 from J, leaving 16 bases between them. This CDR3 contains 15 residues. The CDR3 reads CASSPTTAGYYGYTF. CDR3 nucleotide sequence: TGTGCCAGCAGCCCAACCACCGCCGGCTACTATGGCTACACCTTC.

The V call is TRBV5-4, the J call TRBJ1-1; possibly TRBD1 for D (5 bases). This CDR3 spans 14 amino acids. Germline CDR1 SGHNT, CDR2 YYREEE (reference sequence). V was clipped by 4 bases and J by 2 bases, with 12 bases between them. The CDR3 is CASSPIQGNTEAFF. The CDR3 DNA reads TGTGCCAGCAGCCCGATCCAGGGAAACACTGAAGCTTTCTTT. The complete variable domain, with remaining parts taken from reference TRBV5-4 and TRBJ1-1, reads ETGVTQSPTHLIKTRGQQVTLRCSSQSGHNTVSWYQQALGQGPQFIFQYYREEENGRGNFPPRFSGLQFPNYSSELNVNALELDDSALYLCASSPIQGNTEAFFGQGTRLTVV.

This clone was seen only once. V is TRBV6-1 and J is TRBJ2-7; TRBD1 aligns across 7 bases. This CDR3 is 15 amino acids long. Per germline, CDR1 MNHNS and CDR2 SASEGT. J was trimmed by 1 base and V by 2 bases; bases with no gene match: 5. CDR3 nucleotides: TGTGCCAGCAGTGAATCTGGGACAGCTTCCTACGAGCAGTACTTC. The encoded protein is CASSESGTASYEQYF.

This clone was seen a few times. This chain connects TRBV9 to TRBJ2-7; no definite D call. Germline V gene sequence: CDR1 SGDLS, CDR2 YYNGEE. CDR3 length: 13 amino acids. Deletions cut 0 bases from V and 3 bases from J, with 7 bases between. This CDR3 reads CASSVGPFYEQYF. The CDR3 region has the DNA TGTGCCAGCAGCGTAGGACCCTTCTACGAGCAGTACTTC.

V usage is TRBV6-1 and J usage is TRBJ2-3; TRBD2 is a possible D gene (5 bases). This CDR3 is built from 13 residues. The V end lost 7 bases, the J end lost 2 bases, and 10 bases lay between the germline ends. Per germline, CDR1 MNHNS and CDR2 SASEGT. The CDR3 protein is CASTGSLTDTQYF. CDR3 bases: TGTGCCAGCACGGGGAGCCTCACAGATACGCAGTATTTT.

DNA of the CDR3: TGTGCCAGCAATCCGGGACAGGGTGTCTCTGGGGCCAACGTCCTGACTTTC. This translates into CASNPGQGVSGANVLTF. The chain has TRBV2 and TRBJ2-6, with 9 bases aligning to TRBD1. Germline V gene lookup returns CDR1 SNHLY and CDR2 FYNNEI. The CDR3 contains 17 residues. The junction had 7 bases not matched to a gene; V was cut back by 7 bases and J by 0 bases. The full variable domain, in which reference TRBV2 and TRBJ2-6 provide the parts outside the CDR3, is EPEVTQTPSHQVTQMGQEVILRCVPISNHLYFYWYRQILGQKVEFLVSFYNNEISEKSEIFDDQFSVERPDGSNFTLKIRSTKLEDSAMYFCASNPGQGVSGANVLTFGAGSRLTVL.

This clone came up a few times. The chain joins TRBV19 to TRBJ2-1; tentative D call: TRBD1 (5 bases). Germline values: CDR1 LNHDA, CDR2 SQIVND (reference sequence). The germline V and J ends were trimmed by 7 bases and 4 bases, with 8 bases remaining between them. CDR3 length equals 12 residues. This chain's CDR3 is CASNQGYNEQFF. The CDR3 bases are TGTGCCAGTAATCAGGGATACAATGAGCAGTTCTTC.

CDR3 in amino acids: CASSPPAGQGYNEQFF. The CDR3 coding sequence is TGTGCCAGCAGCCCGCCCGCGGGACAGGGGTACAATGAGCAGTTCTTC. The chain combines TRBV11-2 with TRBJ2-1; 10 bases are shared with TRBD1. Germline CDR1 reads SGHAT; CDR2 reads FQNNGV. V lost 5 bases, J lost 4 bases, and 8 bases stayed unmatched. The CDR3 runs to 16 residues.

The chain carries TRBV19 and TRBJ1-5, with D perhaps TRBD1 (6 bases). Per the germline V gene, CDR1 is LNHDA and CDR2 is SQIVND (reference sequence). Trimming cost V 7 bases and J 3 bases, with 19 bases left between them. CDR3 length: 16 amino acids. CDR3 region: CASTEMGRGYNQPQHF. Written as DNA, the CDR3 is TGTGCCAGTACTGAAATGGGCAGGGGCTACAATCAGCCCCAGCATTTT. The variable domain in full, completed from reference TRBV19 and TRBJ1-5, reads DGGITQSPKYLFRKEGQNVTLSCEQNLNHDAMYWYRQDPGQGLRLIYYSQIVNDFQKGDIAEGYSVSREKKESFPLTVTSAQKNPTAFYLCASTEMGRGYNQPQHFGDGTRLSIL.